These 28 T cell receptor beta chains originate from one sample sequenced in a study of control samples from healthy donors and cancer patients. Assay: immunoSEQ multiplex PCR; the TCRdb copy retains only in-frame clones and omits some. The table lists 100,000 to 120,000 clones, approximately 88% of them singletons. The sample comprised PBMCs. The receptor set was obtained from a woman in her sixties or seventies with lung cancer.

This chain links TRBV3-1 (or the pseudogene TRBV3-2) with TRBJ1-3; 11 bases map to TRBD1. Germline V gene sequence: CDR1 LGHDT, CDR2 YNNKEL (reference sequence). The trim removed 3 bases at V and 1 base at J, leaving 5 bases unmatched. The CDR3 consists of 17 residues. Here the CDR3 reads CASSQWDRGESGNTIYF. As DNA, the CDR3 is TGTGCCAGCAGCCAGTGGGACAGGGGGGAATCTGGAAACACCATATATTTT.

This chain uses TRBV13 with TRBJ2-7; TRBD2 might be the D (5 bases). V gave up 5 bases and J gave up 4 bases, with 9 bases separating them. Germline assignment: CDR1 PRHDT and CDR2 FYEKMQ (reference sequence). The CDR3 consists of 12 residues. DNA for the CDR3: TGTGCCAGCAGCCGAGAGCGGTACGAGCAGTACTTC. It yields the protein CASSRERYEQYF. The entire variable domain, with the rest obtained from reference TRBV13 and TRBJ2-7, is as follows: AAGVIQSPRHLIKEKRETATLKCYPIPRHDTVYWYQQGPGQDPQFLISFYEKMQSDKGSIPDRFSAQQFSDYHSELNMSSLELGDSALYFCASSRERYEQYFGPGTRLTVT.

CDR3 residues: CASFPGAASLNYGYTF. As DNA, the CDR3 is TGTGCCAGCTTCCCTGGGGCAGCTTCCCTTAACTATGGCTACACCTTC. V and J are TRBV5-4 and TRBJ1-2, with D possibly being TRBD1 (5 bases). The germline CDR1 and CDR2 sequences are SGHNT and YYREEE (reference sequence). V lost 7 bases and J 1 base, leaving 20 bases between the germline ends. CDR3 length equals 16 residues. The full variable domain, in which reference TRBV5-4 and TRBJ1-2 provide the parts outside the CDR3, is ETGVTQSPTHLIKTRGQQVTLRCSSQSGHNTVSWYQQALGQGPQFIFQYYREEENGRGNFPPRFSGLQFPNYSSELNVNALELDDSALYLCASFPGAASLNYGYTFGSGTRLTVV.

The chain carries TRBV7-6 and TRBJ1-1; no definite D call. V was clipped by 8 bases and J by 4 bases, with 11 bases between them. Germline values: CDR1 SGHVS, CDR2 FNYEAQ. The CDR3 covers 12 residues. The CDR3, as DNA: TGTGCCAGCGGCCACGATGGCACTGAAGCTTTCTTT. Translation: CASGHDGTEAFF.

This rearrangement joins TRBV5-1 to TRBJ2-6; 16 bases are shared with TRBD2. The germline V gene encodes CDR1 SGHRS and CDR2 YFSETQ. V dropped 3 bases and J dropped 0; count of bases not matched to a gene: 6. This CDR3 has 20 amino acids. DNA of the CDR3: TGCGCCAGCAGCTGGTTGGGACTAGCGGGAGGGAGCTCTGGGGCCAACGTCCTGACTTTC. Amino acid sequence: CASSWLGLAGGSSGANVLTF.

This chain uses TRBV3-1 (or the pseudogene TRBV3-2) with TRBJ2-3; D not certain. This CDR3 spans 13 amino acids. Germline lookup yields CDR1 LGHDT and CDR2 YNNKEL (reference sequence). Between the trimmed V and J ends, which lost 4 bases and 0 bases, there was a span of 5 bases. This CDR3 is CASSPPSTDTQYF. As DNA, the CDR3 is TGTGCCAGCAGCCCCCCCAGCACAGATACGCAGTATTTT.

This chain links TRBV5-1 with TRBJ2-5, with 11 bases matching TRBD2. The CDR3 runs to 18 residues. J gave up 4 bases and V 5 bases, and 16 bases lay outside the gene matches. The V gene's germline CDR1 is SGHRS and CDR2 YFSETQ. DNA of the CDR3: TGCGCCAGCAGTGTAGCGGGGGGGCTGGCTTGGGCGTTAGAGACCCAGTACTTC. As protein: CASSVAGGLAWALETQYF.

The CDR3 DNA reads TGTGCCAGCAGCTTGACCCTCTGGAACACTGAAGCTTTCTTT. Its protein product is CASSLTLWNTEAFF. The V gene is TRBV5-5, the J gene TRBJ1-1; D is unclear. Germline-derived CDR1 and CDR2 are SGHKS and YYEKEE (reference sequence). With 1 base removed from V and 1 base from J, the gap between germline ends came to 8 bases. This CDR3 is built from 14 residues.

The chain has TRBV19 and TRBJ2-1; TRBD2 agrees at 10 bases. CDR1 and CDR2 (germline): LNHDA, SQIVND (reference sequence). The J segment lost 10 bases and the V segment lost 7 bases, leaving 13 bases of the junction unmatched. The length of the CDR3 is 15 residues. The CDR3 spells CASNPSGLAAVEQFF. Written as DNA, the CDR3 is TGTGCCAGTAACCCCAGCGGACTAGCGGCAGTCGAGCAGTTCTTC.

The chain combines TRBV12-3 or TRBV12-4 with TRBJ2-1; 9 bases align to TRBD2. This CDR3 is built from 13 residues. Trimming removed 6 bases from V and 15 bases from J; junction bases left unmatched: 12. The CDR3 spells CASSLGLAHLMFF. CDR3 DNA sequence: TGTGCCAGCAGCCTGGGACTAGCTCACCTAATGTTCTTC.

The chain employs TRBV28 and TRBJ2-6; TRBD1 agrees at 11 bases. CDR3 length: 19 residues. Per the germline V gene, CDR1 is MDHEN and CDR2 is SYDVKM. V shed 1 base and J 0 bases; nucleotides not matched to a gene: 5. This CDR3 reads CASSLYGQGAPSGANVLTF. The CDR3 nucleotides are TGTGCCAGCAGTTTATACGGACAGGGGGCTCCCTCTGGGGCCAACGTCCTGACTTTC.

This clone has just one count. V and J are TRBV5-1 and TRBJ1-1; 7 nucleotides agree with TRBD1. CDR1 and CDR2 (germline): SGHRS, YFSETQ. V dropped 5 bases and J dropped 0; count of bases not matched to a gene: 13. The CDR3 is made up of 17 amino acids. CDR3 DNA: TGCGCCAGCAGGGGGTACCTGAAGACAGGGATGAACACTGAAGCTTTCTTT. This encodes CASRGYLKTGMNTEAFF.

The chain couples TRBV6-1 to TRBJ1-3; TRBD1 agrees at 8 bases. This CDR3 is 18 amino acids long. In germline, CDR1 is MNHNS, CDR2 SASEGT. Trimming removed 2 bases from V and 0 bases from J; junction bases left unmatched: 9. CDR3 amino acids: CASSEQSWGTGSGNTIYF. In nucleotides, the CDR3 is TGTGCCAGCAGTGAACAGTCCTGGGGGACAGGCTCTGGAAACACCATATATTTT.

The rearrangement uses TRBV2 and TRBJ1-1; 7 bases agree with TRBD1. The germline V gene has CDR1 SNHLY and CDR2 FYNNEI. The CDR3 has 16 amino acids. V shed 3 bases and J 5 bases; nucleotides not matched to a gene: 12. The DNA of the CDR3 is TGTGCCAGCAGTGAGGTGAAGGGGGCGCGAGAAACTGAAGCTTTCTTT. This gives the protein CASSEVKGARETEAFF.

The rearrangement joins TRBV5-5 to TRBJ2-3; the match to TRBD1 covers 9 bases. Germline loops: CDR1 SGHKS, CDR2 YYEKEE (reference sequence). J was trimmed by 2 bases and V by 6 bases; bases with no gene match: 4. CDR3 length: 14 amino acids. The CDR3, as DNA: TGTGCCAGCACCGGGACAGGGTACACAGATACGCAGTATTTT. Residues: CASTGTGYTDTQYF.

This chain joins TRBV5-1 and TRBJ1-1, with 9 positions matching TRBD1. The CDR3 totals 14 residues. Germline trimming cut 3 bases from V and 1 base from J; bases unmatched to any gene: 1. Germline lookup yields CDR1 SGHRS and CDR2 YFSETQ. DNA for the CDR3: TGCGCCAGCAGCTCGGACAGGGGGAACACTGAAGCTTTCTTT. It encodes CASSSDRGNTEAFF.

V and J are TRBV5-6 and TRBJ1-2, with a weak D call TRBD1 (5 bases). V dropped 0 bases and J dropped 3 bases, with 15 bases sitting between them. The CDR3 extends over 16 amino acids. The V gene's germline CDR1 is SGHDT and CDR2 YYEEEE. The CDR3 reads CASSLAVKAGDYGYTF. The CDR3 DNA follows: TGTGCCAGCAGCTTGGCCGTCAAGGCGGGGGACTATGGCTACACCTTC.

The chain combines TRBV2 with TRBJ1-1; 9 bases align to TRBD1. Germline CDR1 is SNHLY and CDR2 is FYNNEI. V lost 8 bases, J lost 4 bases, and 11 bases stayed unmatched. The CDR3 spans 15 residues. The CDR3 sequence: CASQIIETGGTEAFF. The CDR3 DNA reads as TGTGCCAGCCAGATTATTGAGACAGGGGGCACTGAAGCTTTCTTT.

As DNA, the CDR3 is TGCAGCGTGGGGAGGGGGGCCCACTATGGCTACACCTTC. This codes for CSVGRGAHYGYTF. V is TRBV29-1 and J is TRBJ1-2; maybe TRBD1 (6 bases). Germline V gene sequence: CDR1 SQVTM, CDR2 ANQGSEA. V lost 6 bases to trimming and J lost 3 bases, with 14 bases between them. The CDR3 is made up of 13 amino acids.

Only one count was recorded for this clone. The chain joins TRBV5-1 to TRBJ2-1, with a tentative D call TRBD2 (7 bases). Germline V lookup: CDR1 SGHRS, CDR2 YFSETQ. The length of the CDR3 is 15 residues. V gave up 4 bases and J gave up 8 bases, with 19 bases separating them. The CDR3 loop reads CASSPPGAGVYEQFF. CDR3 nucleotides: TGCGCCAGCAGCCCTCCGGGGGCGGGGGTCTATGAGCAGTTCTTC.

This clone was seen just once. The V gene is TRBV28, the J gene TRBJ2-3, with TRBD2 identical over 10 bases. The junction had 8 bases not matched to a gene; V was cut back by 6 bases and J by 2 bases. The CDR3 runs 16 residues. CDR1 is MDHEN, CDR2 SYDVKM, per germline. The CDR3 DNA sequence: TGTGCCAGCAGCCCCCTCCTAGCGGGGGACACAGATACGCAGTATTTT. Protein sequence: CASSPLLAGDTDTQYF.

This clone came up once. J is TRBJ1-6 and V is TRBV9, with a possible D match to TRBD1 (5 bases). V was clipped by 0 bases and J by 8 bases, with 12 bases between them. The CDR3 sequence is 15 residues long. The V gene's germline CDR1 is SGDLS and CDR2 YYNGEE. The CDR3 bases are TGTGCCAGCAGCGTAGAAACGGGGGGAGATTCACCCCTCCACTTT. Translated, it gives CASSVETGGDSPLHF.

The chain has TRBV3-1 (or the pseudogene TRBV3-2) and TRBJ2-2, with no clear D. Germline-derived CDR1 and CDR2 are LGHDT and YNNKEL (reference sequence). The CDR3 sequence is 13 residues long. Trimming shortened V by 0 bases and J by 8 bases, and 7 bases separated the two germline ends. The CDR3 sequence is CASSQDYKGELFF. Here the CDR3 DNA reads TGTGCCAGCAGCCAAGACTATAAGGGGGAGCTGTTTTTT.

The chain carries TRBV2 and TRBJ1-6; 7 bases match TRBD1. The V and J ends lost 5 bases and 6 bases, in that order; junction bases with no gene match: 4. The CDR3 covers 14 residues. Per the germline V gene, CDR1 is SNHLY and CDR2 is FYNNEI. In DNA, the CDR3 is TGTGCCAGCAGTTCCAGGGGGTCTAATTCACCCCTCCACTTT. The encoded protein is CASSSRGSNSPLHF.

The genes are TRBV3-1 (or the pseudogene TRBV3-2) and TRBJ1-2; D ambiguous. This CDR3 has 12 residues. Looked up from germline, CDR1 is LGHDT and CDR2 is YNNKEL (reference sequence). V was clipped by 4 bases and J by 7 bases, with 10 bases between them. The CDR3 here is CASSRIEGGYTF. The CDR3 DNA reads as TGTGCCAGCAGCCGGATTGAAGGTGGCTACACCTTC.

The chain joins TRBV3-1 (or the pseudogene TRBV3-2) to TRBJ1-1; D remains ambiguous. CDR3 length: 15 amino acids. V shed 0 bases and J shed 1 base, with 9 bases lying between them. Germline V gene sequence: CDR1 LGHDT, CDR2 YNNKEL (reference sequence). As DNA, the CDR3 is TGTGCCAGCAGCCAAGATCTGGTTTCGAACACTGAAGCTTTCTTT. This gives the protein CASSQDLVSNTEAFF.

The CDR3 loop is CASRLTGTNQPQHF. Written as DNA, the CDR3 is TGTGCCAGCCGCCTGACAGGGACAAATCAGCCCCAGCATTTT. The rearrangement joins TRBV21-1 to TRBJ1-5; the table gives TRBD1 as D, unverified against the DNA. TRBV21-1 is marked as a pseudogene. CDR3 length: 14 residues.

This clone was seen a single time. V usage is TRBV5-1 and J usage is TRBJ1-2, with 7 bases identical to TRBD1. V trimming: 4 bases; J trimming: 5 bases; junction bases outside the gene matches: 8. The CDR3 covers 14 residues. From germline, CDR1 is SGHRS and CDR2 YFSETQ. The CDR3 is CASSPTGIRYGYTF. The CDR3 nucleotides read TGCGCCAGCAGCCCGACAGGGATACGTTATGGCTACACCTTC.